This TCR beta chain was sequenced in a study of cytomegalovirus exposure and HLA in healthy donors. PCR used 60 Vbeta primers and 13 Jbeta primers. Data came from immunoSEQ multiplex PCR; TCRdb stores just in-frame clones and leaves some out. The sample has 90,000 or so clones, about 74% seen once. Study conclusions and caveats: Highest at DRB1 and lowest at HLA-C, TCR association rates differed among HLA loci in a later analysis.

Concerning this clone itself: The antigen is undetermined.

CDR1 is MGHDK, CDR2 SYGVNS, per germline. The CDR3 contains 15 residues. Unmatched junction bases numbered 6, after V lost 1 base and J lost 6 bases. This sequence was found in a woman between 50 and 59 years old in good health and CMV-seropositive. Sequences were obtained from PBMCs. V and J are TRBV25-1 and TRBJ2-7; 10 nucleotides match TRBD2. The CDR3 loop is CASSESSSGRVEQYF. CDR3 DNA sequence: TGTGCCAGCAGTGAATCATCCAGCGGGAGGGTCGAGCAGTACTTC.